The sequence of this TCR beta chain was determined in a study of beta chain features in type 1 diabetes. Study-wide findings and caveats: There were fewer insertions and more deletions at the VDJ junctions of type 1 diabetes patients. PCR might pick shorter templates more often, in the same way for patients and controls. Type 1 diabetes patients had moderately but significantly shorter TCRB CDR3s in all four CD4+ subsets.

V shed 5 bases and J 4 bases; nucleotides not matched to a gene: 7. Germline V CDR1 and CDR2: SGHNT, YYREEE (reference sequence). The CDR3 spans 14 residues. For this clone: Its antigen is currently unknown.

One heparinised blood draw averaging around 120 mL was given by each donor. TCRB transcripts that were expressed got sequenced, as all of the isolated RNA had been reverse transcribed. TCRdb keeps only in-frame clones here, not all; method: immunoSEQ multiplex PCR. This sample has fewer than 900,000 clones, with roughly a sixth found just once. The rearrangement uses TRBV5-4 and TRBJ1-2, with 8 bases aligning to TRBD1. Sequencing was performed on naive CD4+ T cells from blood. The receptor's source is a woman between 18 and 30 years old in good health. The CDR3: CASSDRGVLYGYTF. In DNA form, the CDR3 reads TGTGCCAGCAGTGACAGGGGCGTCCTCTATGGCTACACCTTC. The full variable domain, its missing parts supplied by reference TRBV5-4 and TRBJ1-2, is ETGVTQSPTHLIKTRGQQVTLRCSSQSGHNTVSWYQQALGQGPQFIFQYYREEENGRGNFPPRFSGLQFPNYSSELNVNALELDDSALYLCASSDRGVLYGYTFGSGTRLTVV.